The 8 T cell receptor beta chains below were found in one sample sequenced in a study of control samples from healthy donors and cancer patients. Clones were read by immunoSEQ multiplex PCR, and TCRdb kept only the in-frame ones, dropping some. This table has about 140,000 clones, more than 85% appearing once. Input material: blood. Receptors were obtained from a man between 25 and 39 years old in good health.

The chain links TRBV4-1 to TRBJ2-3; D remains ambiguous. The CDR3 covers 14 residues. V lost 4 bases to trimming and J lost 2 bases, with 10 bases between them. Germline V gene lookup returns CDR1 MGHRA and CDR2 YSYEKL. DNA for the CDR3: TGCGCCAGCAGCCCGGTGGGCTCCACAGATACGCAGTATTTT. Protein sequence: CASSPVGSTDTQYF.

This chain connects TRBV11-1 to TRBJ1-4; TRBD1 might be the D (5 bases). The CDR3 has 16 amino acids. V gave up 5 bases and J gave up 4 bases, with 17 bases separating them. Germline values: CDR1 SGHAT, CDR2 FQDESV (reference sequence). The CDR3 coding sequence is TGTGCCAGCAGCCCAACCACCGACAGATTTAATGAAAAACTGTTTTTT. Its protein is CASSPTTDRFNEKLFF.

CDR3 sequence: CASSEQGNKGGEQFF. Written as DNA, the CDR3 is TGTGCCAGCAGTGAGCAGGGCAATAAGGGTGGTGAGCAGTTCTTC. The V and J genes are TRBV2 and TRBJ2-1, with D tentatively TRBD1 (5 bases). Germline-derived CDR1 and CDR2 are SNHLY and FYNNEI. Trimming took off 3 bases at V and 9 bases at J, with 18 bases between the two ends. This CDR3 region has 15 residues.

In this sample, this clone turned up a few times. The rearrangement joins TRBV7-9 to TRBJ2-7; perhaps TRBD2 as D (6 bases). The CDR3 runs 15 residues. The germline CDR1 and CDR2 sequences are SEHNR and FQNEAQ (reference sequence). V lost 1 base to trimming and J lost 2 bases, with 12 bases between them. In DNA form, the CDR3 reads TGTGCCAGCAGCTTAGTTGGAGGCGGGGCCTACGAGCAGTACTTC. It codes for CASSLVGGGAYEQYF.

The sample holds one count of this clone. V usage is TRBV7-2 and J usage is TRBJ1-1; D is unclear. This CDR3 spans 14 amino acids. Per the germline V gene, CDR1 is SGHTA and CDR2 is FQGNSA. The ends were cut back, 5 bases at V and 4 bases at J, with 14 bases in the middle. The chain's CDR3 is CASSTSFVGTEAFF. CDR3 sequence (DNA): TGTGCCAGCAGCACGTCGTTTGTCGGCACTGAAGCTTTCTTT.

This clone was seen just once. The V and J genes are TRBV6-1 and TRBJ2-4; TRBD1 agrees at 9 bases. This CDR3 spans 18 amino acids. V trimming: 1 base; J trimming: 1 base; junction bases outside the gene matches: 8. The germline gives CDR1 MNHNS, CDR2 SASEGT. CDR3 nucleotides: TGTGCCAGCAGTGAAGGGTGGGGACAGGGATCGGCCAAAAACATTCAGTACTTC. It is translated as CASSEGWGQGSAKNIQYF.

The chain uses TRBV6-6 and TRBJ2-1, with D perhaps being TRBD1 or TRBD2 (5 bases each). The germline gives CDR1 MNHNY, CDR2 SVGAGI (reference sequence). CDR3 length equals 13 residues. Trimming took off 4 bases at V and 6 bases at J, with 10 bases between the two ends. CDR3 loop: CASSLDSGNEQFF. The CDR3 region has the DNA TGTGCCAGCAGTTTAGACAGCGGCAATGAGCAGTTCTTC.

The genes are TRBV12-3 or TRBV12-4 and TRBJ1-2, with a possible D match to TRBD1 (6 bases). CDR3 size: 12 residues. The ends were cut back, 7 bases at V and 4 bases at J, with 10 bases in the middle. CDR3 sequence (DNA): TGTGCCAGCACTCTGACAGGCTATGGCTACACCTTC. Translated: CASTLTGYGYTF.